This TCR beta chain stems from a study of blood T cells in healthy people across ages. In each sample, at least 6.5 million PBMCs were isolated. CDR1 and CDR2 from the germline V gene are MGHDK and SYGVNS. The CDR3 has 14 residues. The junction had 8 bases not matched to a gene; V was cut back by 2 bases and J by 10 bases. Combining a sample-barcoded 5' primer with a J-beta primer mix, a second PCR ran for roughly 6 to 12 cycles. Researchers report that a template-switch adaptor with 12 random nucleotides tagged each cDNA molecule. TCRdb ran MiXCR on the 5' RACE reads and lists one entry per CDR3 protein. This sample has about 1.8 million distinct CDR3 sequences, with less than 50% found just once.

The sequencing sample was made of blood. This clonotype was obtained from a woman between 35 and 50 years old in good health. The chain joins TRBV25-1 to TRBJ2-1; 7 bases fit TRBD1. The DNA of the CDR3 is TGTGCCAGCAGTGAAGTGAGACAGGGTAAAGAGCAGTTCTTC. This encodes CASSEVRQGKEQFF.